What follows is one T cell receptor (beta chain) and its context. There is no known antigen for this receptor. Base qualities are not provided; no much larger clone lies one nucleotide away. This sample is part of a study of control samples from healthy donors and cancer patients (dated by TCRdb to 2020 to 2021). The receptor library was made with the immunoSEQ multiplex PCR assay. TCRdb limited this immuneACCESS table to in-frame rearrangements with V and J called. A share of clones is missing; checked studies link under half to unresolved V genes, and the rest is unexplained. This sample holds 100,000 to 150,000 clones; about 94% were observed only once. Less than 4% of the sample goes to the ten largest clones. The sequence was obtained from a man aged 30-40 years in good health. Sequencing used blood.

The sequenced DNA: TGCAGCGTTTCTAGGGGGCTCCAGGCCTATGGCTACACCTTC. Translated, it gives CSVSRGLQAYGYTF. The rearranged segments are TRBV29-1 and TRBJ1-2, with 7 central nucleotides matching TRBD1. From the cysteine through the phenylalanine, the CDR3 covers 14 amino acids. Only CDR3 DNA remains: 42 bases, in frame from the first base. The germline V gene specifies SQVTM as CDR1 and ANQGSEA as CDR2. V ends up 5 bases short and J 4 bases short, with an unmatched junction base count of 10.